The 28 T cell receptor beta chains listed next were all sequenced from one sample in a study of CD8 T cells in Susac syndrome (dated by TCRdb to the late 2010s). Library method: the immunoSEQ multiplex PCR assay. RNA was extracted using the RNeasy kit, and roughly 0.45 to 1 microgram was reverse transcribed with random hexamers. TCRdb's own reprocessing of the public reads used fastp at Q25 and MiXCR and kept productive beta chains. Rows merge per CDR3 protein into single entries with the most common DNA and genes. Recorded for this sample are tens of thousands of distinct CDR3 sequences; about 92% of them occurred a single time. The leading ten clones occupy approximately 0.41% of the sample. Sequenced sample: CD8+ T cells from PBMCs. Every receptor here comes from a human donor in good health.

The CDR3 reads CASSYVAGVQETQYF. The DNA for the CDR3 is TGTGCCAGCAGTTACGTGGCGGGAGTTCAAGAGACCCAGTACTTC. The chain uses TRBV6-6 and TRBJ2-5, with TRBD2 matching 7 bases. Per germline, CDR1 MNHNY and CDR2 SVGAGI (reference sequence). Trimming took 2 bases from V and 2 from J; bases not matched to a gene: 5. The CDR3 covers 15 residues.

The chain carries TRBV5-6 and TRBJ2-7; possible D gene TRBD1, 6 bases. Deletions cut 2 bases from V and 6 bases from J, with 9 bases between. This CDR3 contains 12 residues. CDR1 SGHDT and CDR2 YYEEEE come from the germline V gene. CDR3 protein: CASSFGRGEQYF. CDR3 in DNA: TGTGCCAGCAGCTTCGGCAGGGGCGAGCAGTACTTC.

J is TRBJ2-7 and V is TRBV20-1, with D possibly matching TRBD2 (5 bases). The CDR3 covers 14 residues. Trimming left V 1 base short and J 4 bases short, with 14 bases between. Germline CDR1 and CDR2: DFQATT and SNEGSKA (reference sequence). The CDR3 sequence is CSARGAEAKYEQYF. DNA for the CDR3: TGCAGTGCTAGAGGGGCGGAGGCGAAATACGAGCAGTACTTC.

V gene TRBV5-6 combines with J gene TRBJ2-1, with 9 bases lining up with TRBD1. Germline CDR1 and CDR2: SGHDT and YYEEEE. Trimming at V came to 4 bases and at J to 6 bases, leaving 8 bases not matched to a gene. This CDR3 comprises 15 residues. CDR3: CASSPAGQGTNEQFF. The CDR3 coding sequence is TGTGCCAGCAGCCCCGCGGGACAGGGAACCAATGAGCAGTTCTTC. The whole variable domain, filled in from reference TRBV5-6 and TRBJ2-1, reads DAGVTQSPTHLIKTRGQQVTLRCSPKSGHDTVSWYQQALGQGPQFIFQYYEEEERQRGNFPDRFSGHQFPNYSSELNVNALLLGDSALYLCASSPAGQGTNEQFFGPGTRLTVL.

V is TRBV12-3 or TRBV12-4 and J is TRBJ1-2; D is unresolved. Trimming shortened V by 7 bases and J by 8 bases, and 23 bases separated the two germline ends. The CDR3 contains 15 residues. CDR3 in amino acids: CASILPSIPYGGYTF. DNA of the CDR3: TGTGCCAGCATCCTCCCCTCGATTCCCTATGGGGGCTACACCTTC.

The J gene is TRBJ2-2, the V gene TRBV6-1; 8 bases map to TRBD1. Trimming took 5 bases from V and 4 from J; bases not matched to a gene: 12. Germline V gene sequence: CDR1 MNHNS, CDR2 SASEGT. The CDR3 sequence is 17 residues long. The CDR3 reads CASSPDRAPGTTGELFF. CDR3 DNA sequence: TGTGCCAGCAGTCCGGACAGGGCCCCTGGAACCACCGGGGAGCTGTTTTTT.

The genes are TRBV5-1 and TRBJ2-7; 7 nucleotides match TRBD1. J gave up 3 bases and V 4 bases, and 7 bases lay outside the gene matches. Germline CDR1 is SGHRS and CDR2 is YFSETQ. This CDR3 spans 14 amino acids. CDR3 loop: CASSGLGQFYEQYF. The CDR3 coding sequence is TGCGCCAGCAGCGGATTGGGACAGTTCTACGAGCAGTACTTC.

V gene TRBV5-1 combines with J gene TRBJ2-1, with a weak D call TRBD2 (6 bases). V lost 3 bases and J 2 bases, leaving 15 bases between the germline ends. This CDR3 has 16 amino acids. The germline V gene encodes CDR1 SGHRS and CDR2 YFSETQ. The CDR3 is CASSSRLREPYNEQFF. The CDR3 DNA sequence: TGCGCCAGCAGCTCGAGGCTCCGGGAGCCCTACAATGAGCAGTTCTTC.

The rearrangement uses TRBV4-3 and TRBJ2-3; 12 bases are shared with TRBD2. The CDR3 runs 20 residues. J was trimmed by 1 base and V by 1 base; bases with no gene match: 12. Germline-derived CDR1 and CDR2 are LGHNA and YSLEER. DNA of the CDR3: TGCGCCAGCAGCCAAGCGGGACTAGCGGGCGTAGGTGGAGGCACAGATACGCAGTATTTT. Amino acids: CASSQAGLAGVGGGTDTQYF.

This rearrangement joins TRBV12-3 or TRBV12-4 to TRBJ2-2; D may correspond to TRBD1 or TRBD2 (5 bases each). V dropped 3 bases and J dropped 4 bases, with 27 bases sitting between them. This CDR3 has 20 residues. The CDR3 region is CASSFSTYGGGSVFTGELFF. The DNA for the CDR3 is TGTGCCAGCAGTTTTTCAACGTATGGGGGTGGTAGCGTATTCACCGGGGAGCTGTTTTTT.

V usage is TRBV27 and J usage is TRBJ2-2, with TRBD1 matching 8 bases. Germline V CDR1 and CDR2: MNHEY, SMNVEV (reference sequence). The V segment lost 2 bases and the J segment 9 bases; nucleotides outside the gene matches: 8. The CDR3 has 15 residues. In nucleotides, the CDR3 is TGTGCCAGCAGTTTAGTAGGGACAGGTATTCGGGAGCTGTTTTTT. As protein: CASSLVGTGIRELFF.

Comments on this clonotype: No conserved phenylalanine or tryptophan is present at the end of the CDR3, so a read error is the likely explanation. The V call is TRBV7-2, the J call TRBJ1-1, with TRBD1 as a possible D gene (5 bases). Trimming cost V 8 bases and J 0 bases, with 19 bases left between them. The CDR3 contains 16 residues. Germline V CDR1 and CDR2: SGHTA, FQGNSA. CDR3 nucleotide sequence: TGTGCCAGCGGAAGGGACGGCGTCTACATGAACACTGAAGCTTTCCTT. Translation gives CASGRDGVYMNTEAFL.

As for this clonotype: This is likely a read error, given that the CDR3 carries no conserved phenylalanine or tryptophan at its end. The V and J genes are TRBV6-5 and TRBJ1-1; the D is unclear. Trimming took off 2 bases at V and 8 bases at J, with 12 bases between the two ends. CDR3 size: 13 residues. Germline V CDR1 and CDR2: MNHEY, SVGAGI. DNA of the CDR3: TGTGCCAGCAGTTACCTCGGAGGGATGGAAGCTTTCCTT. It encodes CASSYLGGMEAFL.

This chain joins TRBV19 and TRBJ2-1; 8 positions agree with TRBD2. This CDR3 is 16 amino acids long. CDR1 LNHDA and CDR2 SQIVND come from the germline V gene (reference sequence). V lost 3 bases, J lost 4 bases, and 8 bases stayed unmatched. The CDR3: CASSIFAGGGYNEQFF. In nucleotides, the CDR3 is TGTGCCAGTAGTATTTTTGCGGGAGGTGGTTACAATGAGCAGTTCTTC.

The CDR3 region has the DNA TGTGCCAGCAGCTTTAATTTTGAGGCCGGGGAGCTGTTTTTT. Protein sequence: CASSFNFEAGELFF. The rearrangement joins TRBV5-6 to TRBJ2-2; unclear D gene. Trimming took 2 bases from V and 6 from J, leaving 11 bases between them. This CDR3 spans 14 amino acids. Germline V gene data show CDR1 as SGHDT and CDR2 as YYEEEE.

CDR3 protein: CASSQVRNNEQFF. The CDR3 region has the DNA TGCGCCAGCAGCCAGGTCAGGAACAATGAGCAGTTCTTC. The V call is TRBV4-3, the J call TRBJ2-1; D ambiguous. The V end was cut by 3 bases, the J end by 5 bases, with 8 bases between. This CDR3 is 13 amino acids long. The germline CDR1 and CDR2 sequences are LGHNA and YSLEER.

V is TRBV12-3 or TRBV12-4 and J is TRBJ2-4; no definite D call. The CDR3 contains 14 residues. Trimming pared 5 bases from V and 1 base from J, leaving 9 bases between. CDR3 nucleotides: TGTGCCAGCAGTGCCCCGAGGGCCAAAAACATTCAGTACTTC. Encoded protein: CASSAPRAKNIQYF.

V gene TRBV7-8 combines with J gene TRBJ2-1; 9 bases agree with TRBD2. The CDR3 spans 15 residues. Looked up from germline, CDR1 is SGHVS and CDR2 is FQNEAQ. Trimming removed 3 bases from V and 4 bases from J; junction bases left unmatched: 4. In DNA form, the CDR3 reads TGTGCCAGCAGCTTCTATAGCGGGAGTTACAATGAGCAGTTCTTC. Translation: CASSFYSGSYNEQFF.

The chain is built from TRBV6-2 or TRBV6-3 and TRBJ2-1; possible D gene TRBD1, 6 bases. This CDR3 has 16 amino acids. V dropped 5 bases and J dropped 1 base, with 15 bases sitting between them. The germline V gene has CDR1 MNHEY and CDR2 SVGEGT. CDR3 DNA sequence: TGTGCCAGCAGTCTACACAGGGACGGGTCCTACAATGAGCAGTTCTTC. This sequence encodes CASSLHRDGSYNEQFF.

The chain is built from TRBV4-1 and TRBJ2-7, with a tentative D call TRBD2 (7 bases). Germline values: CDR1 MGHRA, CDR2 YSYEKL. The CDR3 has 17 residues. Deletions cut 4 bases from V and 2 bases from J, with 21 bases between. CDR3 in DNA: TGCGCCAGCAGCCCCCGGGGGGCGGGGGCCCTAACCTACGAGCAGTACTTC. Residues: CASSPRGAGALTYEQYF.

This rearrangement joins TRBV30 to TRBJ2-5; 10 positions agree with TRBD2. V gave up 4 bases and J gave up 4 bases; unmatched junction bases: 6. Germline V gene data show CDR1 as GTSNPN and CDR2 as SVGIG (reference sequence). CDR3 size: 14 residues. CDR3 amino acids: CAWTAAGGPETQYF. The CDR3 DNA sequence: TGTGCCTGGACCGCAGCGGGAGGGCCAGAGACCCAGTACTTC.

This clonotype appeared a single time. The rearrangement joins TRBV9 to TRBJ2-1; D not resolved. Germline lookup yields CDR1 SGDLS and CDR2 YYNGEE. Trimming left V 0 bases short and J 8 bases short, with 18 bases between. The CDR3 covers 16 residues. The CDR3 here is CASSVGKFGPMYEQFF. CDR3 nucleotide sequence: TGTGCCAGCAGCGTAGGGAAATTCGGTCCAATGTATGAGCAGTTCTTC.

This chain joins TRBV5-6 and TRBJ1-1; unclear D gene. Germline V gene data show CDR1 as SGHDT and CDR2 as YYEEEE. CDR3 length equals 14 residues. V was trimmed by 5 bases and J by 0 bases, leaving 11 bases between them. Written as DNA, the CDR3 is TGTGCCAGCAGGCGAATAACAATGAACACTGAAGCTTTCTTT. Translated: CASRRITMNTEAFF.

This clonotype turned up a few times. The J gene is TRBJ2-1, the V gene TRBV5-6, with 8 bases identical to TRBD1. The germline V gene encodes CDR1 SGHDT and CDR2 YYEEEE. The CDR3 is 16 residues long. V was clipped by 0 bases and J by 0 bases; unmatched bases: 2. The CDR3 region has the DNA TGTGCCAGCAGCTTGGTCACAGGGGGCTCCTACAATGAGCAGTTCTTC. Its protein product is CASSLVTGGSYNEQFF.

This chain joins TRBV5-1 and TRBJ2-7, with D perhaps matching TRBD1 or TRBD2 (5 bases each). The V gene lost 4 bases and the J gene lost 6 bases, with 17 bases spanning the gap. The CDR3 extends over 14 amino acids. The germline V gene has CDR1 SGHRS and CDR2 YFSETQ. The CDR3 protein is CASSGTGTAGEQYF. DNA for the CDR3: TGCGCCAGCAGCGGGACCGGGACCGCGGGCGAGCAGTACTTC.

V is TRBV5-4 and J is TRBJ1-2; 7 bases map to TRBD1. The CDR3 has 18 amino acids. The V gene end was trimmed by 3 bases and the J gene end by 4 bases; junction bases not matched to a gene: 18. Germline V gives CDR1 SGHNT, CDR2 YYREEE (reference sequence). In nucleotides, the CDR3 is TGTGCCAGCAGCTCCCCATTACGACAGGGTTCATCCTCCTATGGCTACACCTTC. This codes for CASSSPLRQGSSSYGYTF.

The chain is built from TRBV2 and TRBJ2-2, with TRBD2 identical over 7 bases. Trimming took 6 bases from V and 6 from J; bases not matched to a gene: 10. This CDR3 spans 15 amino acids. In germline, CDR1 is SNHLY, CDR2 FYNNEI. CDR3 protein: CASRVGGSPAGELFF. Here the CDR3 DNA reads TGTGCCAGCAGAGTCGGCGGGAGCCCGGCCGGGGAGCTGTTTTTT.

This chain connects TRBV7-9 to TRBJ2-3; 9 nucleotides agree with TRBD1. V trimming: 5 bases; J trimming: 2 bases; junction bases outside the gene matches: 5. Germline values: CDR1 SEHNR, CDR2 FQNEAQ (reference sequence). This CDR3 has 15 residues. CDR3 in DNA: TGTGCCAGCAGCCTAGGACAGGGGCTCACAGATACGCAGTATTTT. Amino acid sequence: CASSLGQGLTDTQYF.